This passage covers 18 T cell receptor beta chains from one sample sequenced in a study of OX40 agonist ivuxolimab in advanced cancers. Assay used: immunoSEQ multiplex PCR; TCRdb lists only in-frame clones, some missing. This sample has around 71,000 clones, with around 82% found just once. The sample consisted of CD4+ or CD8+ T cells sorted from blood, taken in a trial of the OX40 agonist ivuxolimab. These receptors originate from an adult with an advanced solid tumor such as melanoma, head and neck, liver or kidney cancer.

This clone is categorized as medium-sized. In DNA form, the CDR3 reads TGCGCCAGCAGCTTGTTCGGGACAGGGAATCAGCCCCAGCATTTT. This translates into CASSLFGTGNQPQHF. The chain recombines TRBV5-1 with TRBJ1-5; 9 nucleotides match TRBD1. The germline CDR1 and CDR2 sequences are SGHRS and YFSETQ. The CDR3 has 15 amino acids. With 1 base clipped from V and 4 bases from J, the junction kept 3 bases outside the gene matches.

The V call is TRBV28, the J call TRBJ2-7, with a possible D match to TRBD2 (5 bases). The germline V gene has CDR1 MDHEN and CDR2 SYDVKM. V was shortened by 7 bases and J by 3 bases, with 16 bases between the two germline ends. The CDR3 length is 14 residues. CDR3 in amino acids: CASTLEVPGYEQYF. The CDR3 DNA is TGTGCCAGCACCCTGGAGGTCCCGGGCTACGAGCAGTACTTC.

This CDR3 is CASSLWTSGSNEQFF. The CDR3 DNA reads as TGTGCCAGCAGCTTATGGACTAGCGGGAGTAACGAGCAGTTCTTC. V and J are TRBV7-2 and TRBJ2-1, with 13 bases lining up with TRBD2. The CDR3 is 15 residues long. Germline CDR1 reads SGHTA; CDR2 reads FQGNSA. With V trimmed by 2 bases and J by 10 bases, 5 bases remained unmatched.

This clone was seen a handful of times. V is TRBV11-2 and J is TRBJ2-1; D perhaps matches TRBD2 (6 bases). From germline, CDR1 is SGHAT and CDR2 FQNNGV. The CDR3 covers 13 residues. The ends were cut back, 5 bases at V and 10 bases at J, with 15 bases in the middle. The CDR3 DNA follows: TGTGCCAGCAGCCCTCTGCTAGCGCGCGAGCAGTTCTTC. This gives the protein CASSPLLAREQFF.

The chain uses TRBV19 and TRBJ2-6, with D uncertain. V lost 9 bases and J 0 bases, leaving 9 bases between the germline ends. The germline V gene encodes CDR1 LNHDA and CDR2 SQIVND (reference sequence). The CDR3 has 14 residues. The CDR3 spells CASGRASGANVLTF. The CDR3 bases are TGTGCCAGCGGACGGGCCTCTGGGGCCAACGTCCTGACTTTC.

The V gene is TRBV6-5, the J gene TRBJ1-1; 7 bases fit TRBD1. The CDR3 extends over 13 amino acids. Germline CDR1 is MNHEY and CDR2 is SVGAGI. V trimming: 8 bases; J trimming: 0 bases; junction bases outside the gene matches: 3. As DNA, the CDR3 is TGTGCCAGCGGACAGGCCTTGAACACTGAAGCTTTCTTT. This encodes CASGQALNTEAFF.

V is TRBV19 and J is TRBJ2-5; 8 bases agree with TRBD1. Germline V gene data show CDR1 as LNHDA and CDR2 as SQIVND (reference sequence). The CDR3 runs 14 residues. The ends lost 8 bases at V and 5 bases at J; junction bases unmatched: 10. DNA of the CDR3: TGTGCCAGTGGAGGGGACAGGAGGAGTGAGACCCAGTACTTC. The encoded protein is CASGGDRRSETQYF. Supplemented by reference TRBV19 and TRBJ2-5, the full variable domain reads DGGITQSPKYLFRKEGQNVTLSCEQNLNHDAMYWYRQDPGQGLRLIYYSQIVNDFQKGDIAEGYSVSREKKESFPLTVTSAQKNPTAFYLCASGGDRRSETQYFGPGTRLLVL.

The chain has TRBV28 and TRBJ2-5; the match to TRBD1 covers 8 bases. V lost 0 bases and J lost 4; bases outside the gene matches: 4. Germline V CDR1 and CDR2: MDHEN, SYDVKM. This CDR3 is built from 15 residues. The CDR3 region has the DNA TGTGCCAGCAGTTTATGGGTCCAGGGGGCAGAGACCCAGTACTTC. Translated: CASSLWVQGAETQYF.

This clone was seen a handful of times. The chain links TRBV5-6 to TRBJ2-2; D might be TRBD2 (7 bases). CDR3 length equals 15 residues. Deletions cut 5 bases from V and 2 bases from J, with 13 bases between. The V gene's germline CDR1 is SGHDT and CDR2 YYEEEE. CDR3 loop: CASRLRGANTGELFF. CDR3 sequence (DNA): TGTGCCAGCAGGCTTCGGGGGGCTAACACCGGGGAGCTGTTTTTT.

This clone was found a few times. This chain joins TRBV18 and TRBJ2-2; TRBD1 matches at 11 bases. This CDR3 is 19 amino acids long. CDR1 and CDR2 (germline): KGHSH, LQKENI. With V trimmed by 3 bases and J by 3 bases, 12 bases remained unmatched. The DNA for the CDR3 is TGTGCCAGCTCACCCTCTCTAATGAAGGACAGGGGGCACACCGGGGAGCTGTTTTTT. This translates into CASSPSLMKDRGHTGELFF.

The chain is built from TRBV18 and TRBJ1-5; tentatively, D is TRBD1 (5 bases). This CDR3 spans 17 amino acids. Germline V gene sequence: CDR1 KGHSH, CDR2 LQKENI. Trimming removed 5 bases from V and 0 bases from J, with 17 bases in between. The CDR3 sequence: CASSRLGPQGSNQPQHF. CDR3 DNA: TGTGCCAGCTCAAGGTTAGGCCCTCAGGGTAGCAATCAGCCCCAGCATTTT.

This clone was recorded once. In DNA form, the CDR3 reads TGTGCCAGCAGGAAGGGGGCGCGGGACACTGAAGCTTTCTTT. Translated, it gives CASRKGARDTEAFF. The chain joins TRBV25-1 to TRBJ1-1; 7 bases are shared with TRBD1. This CDR3 comprises 14 residues. V trimming: 6 bases; J trimming: 3 bases; junction bases outside the gene matches: 7. CDR1 MGHDK and CDR2 SYGVNS come from the germline V gene.

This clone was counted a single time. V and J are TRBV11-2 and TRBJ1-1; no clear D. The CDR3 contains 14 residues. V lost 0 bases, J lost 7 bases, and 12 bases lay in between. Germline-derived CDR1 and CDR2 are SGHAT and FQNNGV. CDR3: CASSLDTGVIEAFF. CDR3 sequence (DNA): TGTGCCAGCAGCTTAGACACGGGCGTGATTGAAGCTTTCTTT.

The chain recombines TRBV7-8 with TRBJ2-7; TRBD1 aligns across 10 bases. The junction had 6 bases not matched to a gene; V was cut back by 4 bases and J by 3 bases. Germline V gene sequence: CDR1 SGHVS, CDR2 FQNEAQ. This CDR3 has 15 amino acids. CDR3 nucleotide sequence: TGTGCCAGCAGCTCGGAGCGGACAGGGGGCTACGAGCAGTACTTC. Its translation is CASSSERTGGYEQYF.

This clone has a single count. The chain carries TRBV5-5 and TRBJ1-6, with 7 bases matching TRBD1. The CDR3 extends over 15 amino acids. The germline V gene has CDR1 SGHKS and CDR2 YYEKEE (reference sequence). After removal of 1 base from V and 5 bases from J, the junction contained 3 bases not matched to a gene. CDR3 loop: CASSLKGADNSPLHF. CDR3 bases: TGTGCCAGCAGCTTGAAGGGGGCGGATAATTCACCCCTCCACTTT.

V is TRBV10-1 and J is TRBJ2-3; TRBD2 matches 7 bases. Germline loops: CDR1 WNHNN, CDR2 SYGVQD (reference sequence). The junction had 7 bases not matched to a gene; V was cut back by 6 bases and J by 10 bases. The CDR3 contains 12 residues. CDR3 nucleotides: TGCGCCAGCAGCCTCACTAGCGAAGCGCAGTATTTT. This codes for CASSLTSEAQYF.

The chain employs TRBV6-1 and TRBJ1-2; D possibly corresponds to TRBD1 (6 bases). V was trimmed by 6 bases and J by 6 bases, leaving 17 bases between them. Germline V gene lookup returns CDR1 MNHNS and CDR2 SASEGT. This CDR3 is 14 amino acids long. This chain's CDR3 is CASRDPYRVDGYTF. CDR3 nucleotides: TGTGCCAGCAGAGACCCCTACAGGGTCGATGGCTACACCTTC.

CDR3 protein: CAWSRYSGTGGGRPYNEQFF. In DNA form, the CDR3 reads TGTGCCTGGAGCCGCTACTCCGGGACGGGGGGAGGCCGGCCCTACAATGAGCAGTTCTTC. The V and J genes are TRBV30 and TRBJ2-1; 7 bases are shared with TRBD2. This CDR3 spans 20 amino acids. Germline V gene lookup returns CDR1 GTSNPN and CDR2 SVGIG (reference sequence). V trimming: 3 bases; J trimming: 2 bases; junction bases outside the gene matches: 22.